The 9 T cell receptor beta chains in this list originate from one sample, sequenced in a study of blood T cell repertoires in COVID-19. Profiled with immunoSEQ multiplex PCR; TCRdb holds only in-frame clones, not every one. The sample comprises about 240,000 clones, about four fifths of which are singletons, and roughly 9.6% rests with the top ten. The sequenced sample was peripheral blood. The receptors come from a woman aged 80 or over with acute or convalescent COVID-19.

This clone has just a few counts. The rearrangement links TRBV10-2 to TRBJ1-1, with no clear D. Trimming shortened V by 8 bases and J by 4 bases, and 11 bases separated the two germline ends. The CDR3 length is 12 residues. CDR1 and CDR2 (germline): WSHSY, SAAADI. This CDR3 reads CASRKESTEAFF. The CDR3 DNA reads TGCGCCAGCCGCAAGGAGTCCACTGAAGCTTTCTTT.

The chain is built from TRBV12-3 or TRBV12-4 and TRBJ2-3; 8 bases line up with TRBD1. The CDR3 runs 13 residues. Unmatched junction bases numbered 7, after V lost 10 bases and J lost 4 bases. The CDR3 nucleotides read TGTGCCACCTCACAGGGGGAGGCAGATACGCAGTATTTT. Protein sequence: CATSQGEADTQYF.

This clone was recorded a few times. The V gene is TRBV3-1 (or the pseudogene TRBV3-2), the J gene TRBJ1-5; TRBD1 matches at 9 bases. With 5 bases clipped from V and 5 bases from J, the junction kept 4 bases outside the gene matches. The CDR3 is 14 residues long. Germline V gene data show CDR1 as LGHDT and CDR2 as YNNKEL (reference sequence). CDR3: CASSFRDRDQPQHF. For the CDR3, the DNA is TGTGCCAGCAGCTTCCGGGACAGGGATCAGCCCCAGCATTTT.

V is TRBV3-1 (or the pseudogene TRBV3-2) and J is TRBJ1-3; 7 bases fit TRBD1. Germline assignment: CDR1 LGHDT and CDR2 YNNKEL (reference sequence). The CDR3 is made up of 17 amino acids. With 2 bases clipped from V and 0 bases from J, the junction kept 7 bases outside the gene matches. CDR3 protein: CASSQKRRQGSGNTIYF. The CDR3 nucleotides are TGTGCCAGCAGCCAAAAAAGGAGACAGGGCTCTGGAAACACCATATATTTT.

The chain combines TRBV10-3 with TRBJ1-4; D may be TRBD1 (5 bases). Germline assignment: CDR1 ENHRY and CDR2 SYGVKD. CDR3 length equals 14 residues. V lost 6 bases and J lost 4, with 12 bases in between. In DNA, the CDR3 is TGTGCCATCAGCGGGGGAGGCTATAATGAAAAACTGTTTTTT. This sequence encodes CAISGGGYNEKLFF.

This chain uses TRBV10-3 with TRBJ2-2; 7 positions match TRBD1. V dropped 2 bases and J dropped 7; count of bases not matched to a gene: 7. Per the germline V gene, CDR1 is ENHRY and CDR2 is SYGVKD. There are 15 residues in the CDR3. The CDR3 protein is CAISEDRVGNGELFF. CDR3 nucleotides: TGTGCCATCAGTGAGGACAGGGTTGGGAACGGGGAGCTGTTTTTT.

The DNA for the CDR3 is TGCAGCGTGACCCTAGGGGGGGCCTATGGCTACACCTTC. It encodes CSVTLGGAYGYTF. The gene calls are TRBV29-1 and TRBJ1-2, with D possibly matching TRBD1 (6 bases). Germline lookup yields CDR1 SQVTM and CDR2 ANQGSEA. The CDR3 is made up of 13 amino acids. Trimming stripped 6 bases from V and 4 bases from J, with 15 bases between.

V is TRBV6-5 and J is TRBJ1-2; 9 bases agree with TRBD1. Germline-derived CDR1 and CDR2 are MNHEY and SVGAGI. Trimming removed 6 bases from V and 8 bases from J; junction bases left unmatched: 7. The CDR3 is made up of 13 amino acids. The CDR3: CASSLQGALGYTF. The CDR3, as DNA: TGTGCCAGCAGCTTACAGGGGGCATTGGGCTACACCTTC.

The chain links TRBV3-1 (or the pseudogene TRBV3-2) to TRBJ2-7, with 11 bases identical to TRBD1. Germline V gene data show CDR1 as LGHDT and CDR2 as YNNKEL (reference sequence). V lost 4 bases to trimming and J lost 0 bases; unmatched junction nucleotides: 8. This CDR3 is 17 amino acids long. CDR3 region: CASSPTRTGGSSYEQYF. In DNA, the CDR3 is TGTGCCAGCAGCCCAACGCGGACAGGGGGCAGCTCCTACGAGCAGTACTTC.